Presented here are 21 T cell receptor beta chains from one specimen sequenced in a study of blood T cell repertoires in COVID-19. TCRdb keeps only in-frame clones here, not all; method: immunoSEQ multiplex PCR. This table holds roughly 250,000 clones, around 86% found once. Input material: PBMCs or T cells enriched from blood (not recorded which). The receptors stem from a woman between 45 and 60 years old who had recovered from COVID-19.

V usage is TRBV6-2 or TRBV6-3 and J usage is TRBJ1-1; D is possibly TRBD1 (6 bases). V lost 6 bases, J lost 3 bases, and 8 bases lay in between. The CDR3 totals 12 residues. In germline, CDR1 is MNHEY, CDR2 SVGEGT. CDR3 bases: TGTGCCAGCAGCTGGGGGCACACTGAAGCTTTCTTT. This sequence encodes CASSWGHTEAFF.

This clone occurred once. The gene calls are TRBV5-1 and TRBJ1-4, with 9 nucleotides matching TRBD1. The CDR3 runs to 13 residues. Germline loops: CDR1 SGHRS, CDR2 YFSETQ. J lost 14 bases, V lost 0 bases, and 5 bases had no gene match. The CDR3 reads CASSLAGTGFLFF. The CDR3 DNA reads TGCGCCAGCAGCTTGGCCGGGACAGGGTTTCTGTTTTTT.

This clone was found once. The DNA for the CDR3 is TGTGCCAGCAGCTTGCACAGGGGGTGGATGGGGACTGAAGCTTTCTTT. It translates to CASSLHRGWMGTEAFF. The chain links TRBV5-4 to TRBJ1-1; 8 bases are a match to TRBD1. This CDR3 is built from 16 residues. Germline-derived CDR1 and CDR2 are SGHNT and YYREEE (reference sequence). Trimming cost V 1 base and J 5 bases; bases outside gene matches: 10.

The CDR3 DNA sequence: TGTGCCAGCAGCCCGGATCGGACAGGAACAATCAACACTGAAGCTTTCTTT. Protein sequence: CASSPDRTGTINTEAFF. The chain couples TRBV9 to TRBJ1-1; 7 nucleotides line up with TRBD1. Per the germline V gene, CDR1 is SGDLS and CDR2 is YYNGEE. V lost 4 bases, J lost 2 bases, and 14 bases stayed unmatched. The length of the CDR3 is 17 residues. The full variable domain, its missing parts supplied by reference TRBV9 and TRBJ1-1, is DSGVTQTPKHLITATGQRVTLRCSPRSGDLSVYWYQQSLDQGLQFLIQYYNGEERAKGNILERFSAQQFPDLHSELNLSSLELGDSALYFCASSPDRTGTINTEAFFGQGTRLTVV.

The V and J genes are TRBV29-1 and TRBJ1-2, with D unresolved. Per the germline V gene, CDR1 is SQVTM and CDR2 is ANQGSEA. Trimming cost V 3 bases and J 4 bases, with 12 bases left between them. The CDR3 contains 13 residues. CDR3 amino acids: CSVEPGGSYGYTF. As DNA, the CDR3 is TGCAGCGTTGAGCCAGGCGGGAGCTATGGCTACACCTTC. The full variable domain, completed using reference TRBV29-1 and TRBJ1-2, is SAVISQKPSRDICQRGTSLTIQCQVDSQVTMMFWYRQQPGQSLTLIATANQGSEATYESGFVIDKFPISRPNLTFSTLTVSNMSPEDSSIYLCSVEPGGSYGYTFGSGTRLTVV.

The rearrangement joins TRBV2 to TRBJ2-3, with 12 positions matching TRBD2. The CDR3 is 17 residues long. The germline CDR1 and CDR2 sequences are SNHLY and FYNNEI. V was pared by 6 bases and J by 5 bases, with 12 bases of the junction left unmatched. The CDR3 DNA is TGTGCCAGCAGGGTCGGGGACCTAGCGGGGGGGGTAGATACGCAGTATTTT. Amino acid sequence: CASRVGDLAGGVDTQYF.

CDR3 nucleotide sequence: TGTGCCAGCAAGACTGGGACTAGCGGGACCTACGAGCAGTACTTC. The encoded protein is CASKTGTSGTYEQYF. This chain links TRBV5-4 with TRBJ2-7; 13 bases fit TRBD2. Looked up from germline, CDR1 is SGHNT and CDR2 is YYREEE (reference sequence). The CDR3 is 15 amino acids. Losses at the gene ends were 6 bases for V and 2 bases for J; bases not matched to a gene: 5.

This clone is a singleton in its sample. This rearrangement joins TRBV20-1 to TRBJ2-3; TRBD2 might be the D (5 bases). CDR3 length: 11 amino acids. V shed 6 bases and J shed 14 bases, with 18 bases lying between them. Germline lookup yields CDR1 DFQATT and CDR2 SNEGSKA (reference sequence). The CDR3 reads CSAPTTSQPYF. The CDR3 DNA is TGCAGTGCCCCGACTACGAGTCAGCCGTATTTT.

The chain links TRBV7-9 to TRBJ2-3; a weak D match, TRBD2 (5 bases). V was trimmed by 6 bases and J by 0 bases, leaving 10 bases between them. Germline-derived CDR1 and CDR2 are SEHNR and FQNEAQ (reference sequence). The CDR3 spans 14 residues. CDR3 nucleotide sequence: TGTGCCAGCAGGAAAAGGACTAGCACAGATACGCAGTATTTT. Protein sequence: CASRKRTSTDTQYF.

The genes are TRBV11-2 and TRBJ2-7, with 9 bases aligning to TRBD2. The CDR3 length is 16 residues. The germline CDR1 and CDR2 sequences are SGHAT and FQNNGV. V lost 3 bases and J lost 0; bases outside the gene matches: 6. CDR3 nucleotide sequence: TGTGCCAGCAGCTTGACTAGCGGAGGGGGCTCCTACGAGCAGTACTTC. Translation: CASSLTSGGGSYEQYF. The whole variable domain, filled in from reference TRBV11-2 and TRBJ2-7, reads EAGVAQSPRYKIIEKRQSVAFWCNPISGHATLYWYQQILGQGPKLLIQFQNNGVVDDSQLPKDRFSAERLKGVDSTLKIQPAKLEDSAVYLCASSLTSGGGSYEQYFGPGTRLTVT.

V usage is TRBV27 and J usage is TRBJ1-4, with 8 bases that match TRBD1. Germline CDR1 is MNHEY and CDR2 is SMNVEV (reference sequence). The J segment lost 5 bases and the V segment lost 2 bases, leaving 4 bases of the junction unmatched. The CDR3 has 15 residues. The CDR3 here is CASSLGQGPNEKLFF. CDR3 DNA: TGTGCCAGCAGTTTAGGACAGGGCCCAAATGAAAAACTGTTTTTT.

The chain's CDR3 is CASSPTGGNNEQFF. The CDR3, as DNA: TGTGCCAGCAGCCCCACCGGCGGGAACAATGAGCAGTTCTTC. V is TRBV7-2 and J is TRBJ2-1; tentative D call: TRBD2 (6 bases). The CDR3 consists of 14 residues. Deletions cut 5 bases from V and 5 bases from J, with 13 bases between. Germline CDR1 and CDR2: SGHTA and FQGNSA.

V gene TRBV30 combines with J gene TRBJ1-6; no clear D. CDR1 is GTSNPN and CDR2 is SVGIG in the germline V gene (reference sequence). The CDR3 totals 14 residues. Deletions cut 0 bases from V and 6 bases from J, with 9 bases between. The CDR3 bases are TGTGCCTGGAGTGTACACACGATTAATTCACCCCTCCACTTT. Translation gives CAWSVHTINSPLHF.

The chain carries TRBV4-3 and TRBJ2-7; TRBD2 might be the D (5 bases). This CDR3 is 14 amino acids long. Trimming took 0 bases from V and 0 from J, leaving 6 bases between them. Germline V gene sequence: CDR1 LGHNA, CDR2 YSLEER. CDR3 in DNA: TGCGCCAGCAGCCAAGAGGGGAGCTCCTACGAGCAGTACTTC. Its protein is CASSQEGSSYEQYF.

This CDR3 reads CSVVGRMNTEAFF. DNA of the CDR3: TGCAGCGTTGTAGGGAGAATGAACACTGAAGCTTTCTTT. V is TRBV29-1 and J is TRBJ1-1; D is unclear. V was trimmed by 4 bases and J by 0 bases, leaving 9 bases between them. This CDR3 contains 13 residues. Germline CDR1 and CDR2: SQVTM and ANQGSEA.

This rearrangement joins TRBV6-2 or TRBV6-3 to TRBJ2-3; the match to TRBD2 covers 10 bases. This CDR3 spans 13 amino acids. Germline V CDR1 and CDR2: MNHEY, SVGEGT. V dropped 2 bases and J dropped 11; count of bases not matched to a gene: 4. The CDR3 loop is CASSYPASGGQYF. CDR3 nucleotide sequence: TGTGCCAGCAGTTACCCGGCTAGCGGGGGGCAGTATTTT.

This clone was seen a single time. The chain employs TRBV19 and TRBJ1-2; possibly TRBD1 for D (5 bases). This CDR3 spans 12 amino acids. Germline V lookup: CDR1 LNHDA, CDR2 SQIVND (reference sequence). Trimming took off 6 bases at V and 4 bases at J, with 9 bases between the two ends. The CDR3 loop is CASSTQGYGYTF. The CDR3 bases are TGTGCCAGTAGCACTCAGGGCTATGGCTACACCTTC.

This chain links TRBV27 with TRBJ2-1; D is perhaps TRBD2 (6 bases). This CDR3 has 15 amino acids. Trimming removed 2 bases from V and 5 bases from J, with 13 bases in between. The germline V gene has CDR1 MNHEY and CDR2 SMNVEV (reference sequence). This CDR3 reads CASSLGVAAHNEQFF. The CDR3 bases are TGTGCCAGCAGTTTAGGGGTAGCGGCTCACAATGAGCAGTTCTTC.

The chain recombines TRBV6-5 with TRBJ1-3, with TRBD1 matching over 9 bases. This CDR3 is built from 13 residues. Unmatched junction bases numbered 3, after V lost 10 bases and J lost 2 bases. Germline values: CDR1 MNHEY, CDR2 SVGAGI. CDR3 DNA sequence: TGTGCCACCCGGACAGGGGCTGGAAACACCATATATTTT. Translating gives CATRTGAGNTIYF.

This sequence joins TRBV2 and TRBJ1-6; 8 nucleotides line up with TRBD1. Germline-derived CDR1 and CDR2 are SNHLY and FYNNEI. V lost 2 bases and J lost 12; bases outside the gene matches: 6. CDR3 length equals 14 residues. In nucleotides, the CDR3 is TGTGCCAGCAGTGAACCAGGGACAGGATTACCCCTCCACTTT. Its translation is CASSEPGTGLPLHF. Complete variable domain (other parts from reference TRBV2 and TRBJ1-6): EPEVTQTPSHQVTQMGQEVILRCVPISNHLYFYWYRQILGQKVEFLVSFYNNEISEKSEIFDDQFSVERPDGSNFTLKIRSTKLEDSAMYFCASSEPGTGLPLHFGNGTRLTVT.

This chain connects TRBV12-3 or TRBV12-4 to TRBJ2-7; 7 bases fit TRBD1. V lost 6 bases, J lost 7 bases, and 6 bases stayed unmatched. The CDR3 is 12 residues long. The DNA of the CDR3 is TGTGCCAGCAGCCAGACAGGGTGGGAGCAGTACTTC. This gives the protein CASSQTGWEQYF.